This T cell receptor (beta chain) derives from a study of blood T cell repertoires in COVID-19. Turning to the study itself: Researchers got acute and convalescent COVID-19 samples from the United States, Italy and Spain. From T cells, B-cell-depleted T cells, or PBMCs came the material, which was cDNA or gDNA.

The CDR3 is made up of 15 amino acids. The germline gives CDR1 MNHEY, CDR2 SVGAGI. Trimming cost V 4 bases and J 4 bases, with 14 bases left between them. Original processing methods: Reference gene primer amplification yielded estimated nucleated cell counts. Using immunoSEQ multiplex PCR, the repertoire was profiled, and TCRdb retains in-frame clones only, with some absent. Clonal size and the V and J genes are those of that table, whereas D and trimming came from the DNA. The sample carries over 250,000 clones, about 68% recorded once. The receptor was isolated from a woman of 80 years or more with acute or convalescent COVID-19. V is TRBV6-5 and J is TRBJ1-3, with D maybe TRBD1 (5 bases). The sequenced sample consisted of peripheral blood. For the CDR3, the DNA is TGTGCCAGCAGTTTATCTCCTCGGACAGGAAACACCATATATTTT. It codes for CASSLSPRTGNTIYF.